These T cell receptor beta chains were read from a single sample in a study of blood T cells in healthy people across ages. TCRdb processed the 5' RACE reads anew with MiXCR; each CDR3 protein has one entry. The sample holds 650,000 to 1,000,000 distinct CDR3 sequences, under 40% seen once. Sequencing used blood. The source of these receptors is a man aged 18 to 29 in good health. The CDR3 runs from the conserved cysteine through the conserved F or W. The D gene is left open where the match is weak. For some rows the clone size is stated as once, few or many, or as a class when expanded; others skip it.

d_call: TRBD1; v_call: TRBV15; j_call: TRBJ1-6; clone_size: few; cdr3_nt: TGTGCCACCAGCAGACGGGTCAGGGGGTCAAATTCACCCCTCCACTTT; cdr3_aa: CATSRRVRGSNSPLHF
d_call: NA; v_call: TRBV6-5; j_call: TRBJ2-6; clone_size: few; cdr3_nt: TGTGCCAGCAGGGTAACAGGGGCCAACGTCCTGACTTTC; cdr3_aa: CASRVTGANVLTF
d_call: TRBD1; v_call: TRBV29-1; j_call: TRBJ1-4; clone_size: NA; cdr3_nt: TGCAGCGCCATCGGATGCCTGGACAGGGGGCTTGAAAAACTGTTTTTT; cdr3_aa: CSAIGCLDRGLEKLFF
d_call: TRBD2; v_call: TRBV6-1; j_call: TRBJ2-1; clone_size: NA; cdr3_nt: TGTGCCAGCAGTGAACCGCGGGGGGGCCTGGCCAATGAGCAGTTCTTC; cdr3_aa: CASSEPRGGLANEQFF
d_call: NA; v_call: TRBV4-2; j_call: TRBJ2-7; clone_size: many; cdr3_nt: TGTGCCAGCAGCCAAGAGGACGAGCAGTACTTC; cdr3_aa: CASSQEDEQYF
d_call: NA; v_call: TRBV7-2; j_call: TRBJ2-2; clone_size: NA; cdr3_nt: TGTGCCAGCAGCTTAGAAGGGGGTACCACCGGGGAGCTGTTTTTT; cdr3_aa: CASSLEGGTTGELFF
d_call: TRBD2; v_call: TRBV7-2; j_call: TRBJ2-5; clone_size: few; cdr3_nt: TGTGCCAGCAGCAAGCGGACTAGCGGGGCAGAGACCCAGTACTTC; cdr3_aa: CASSKRTSGAETQYF
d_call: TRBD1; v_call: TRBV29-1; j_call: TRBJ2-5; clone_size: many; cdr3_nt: TGCAGCTCCGGGACCGGGACAGGGGGCGGCGAGACCCAGTACTTC; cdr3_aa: CSSGTGTGGGETQYF
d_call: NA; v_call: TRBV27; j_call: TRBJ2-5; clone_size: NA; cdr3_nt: TGTGCCAGCAGTTACGCCCGGGGCCACAACAATGAGCAGTACTTC; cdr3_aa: CASSYARGHNNEQYF
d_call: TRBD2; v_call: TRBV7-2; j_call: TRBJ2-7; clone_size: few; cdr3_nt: TGTGCCAGCAGCCCCGGCGCCGGGACTAGCGGCTACGAGCAGTACTTC; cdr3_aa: CASSPGAGTSGYEQYF
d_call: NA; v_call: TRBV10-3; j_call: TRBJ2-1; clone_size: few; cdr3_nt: TGTGCCATCAGTGAGTCTTTAAGCTCCTACAATGAGCAGTTCTTC; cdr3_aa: CAISESLSSYNEQFF
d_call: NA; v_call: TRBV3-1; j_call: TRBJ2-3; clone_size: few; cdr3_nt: TGTGCCAGCAGCCAAGCTGATCCGGGGCGCACAGATACGCAGTATTTT; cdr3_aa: CASSQADPGRTDTQYF
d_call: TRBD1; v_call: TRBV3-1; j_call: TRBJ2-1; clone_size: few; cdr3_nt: TGTGCCAGCAGCCGGACAGGAACCCAGTACAATGAGCAGTTCTTC; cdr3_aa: CASSRTGTQYNEQFF
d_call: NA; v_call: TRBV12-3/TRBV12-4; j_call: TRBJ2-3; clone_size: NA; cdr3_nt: TGTGCCAGCAGTTCTCGGGGACTGGCGGCAGATATGCAGTATTTT; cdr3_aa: CASSSRGLAADMQYF
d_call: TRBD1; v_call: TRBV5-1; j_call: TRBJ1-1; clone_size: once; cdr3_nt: TGCGCCAGCTGCTCGGACAGGGGCACTGAAGCTTTCTTT; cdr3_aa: CASCSDRGTEAFF
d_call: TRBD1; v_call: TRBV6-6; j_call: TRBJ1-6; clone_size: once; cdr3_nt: TGTGCCAGCAGTCACGGGGGACAGTCAAATTCACCCCTCCACTTT; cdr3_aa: CASSHGGQSNSPLHF
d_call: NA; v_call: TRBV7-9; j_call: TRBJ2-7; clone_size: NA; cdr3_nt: TGTGCCAGCAGCTCGGAGGGCCTATACGAGCAGTACTTC; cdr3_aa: CASSSEGLYEQYF
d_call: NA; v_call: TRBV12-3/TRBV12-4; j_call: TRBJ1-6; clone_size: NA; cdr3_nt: TGTGCCAGCAGCAGAAGTTATTCACCCCTCCACTTT; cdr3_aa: CASSRSYSPLHF
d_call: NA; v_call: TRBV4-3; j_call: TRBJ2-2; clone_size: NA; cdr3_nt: TGCGCCAGCAGCCAAGATTTGGGGGCGGGGTCCGGGGAGCTGTTTTTT; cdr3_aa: CASSQDLGAGSGELFF
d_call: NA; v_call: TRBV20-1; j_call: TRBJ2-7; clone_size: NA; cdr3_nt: TGCAGTGCTAGAGGGGCATTAGCAGGATACGAGCAGTACTTC; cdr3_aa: CSARGALAGYEQYF
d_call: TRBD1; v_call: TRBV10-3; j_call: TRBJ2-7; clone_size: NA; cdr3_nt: TGTGCCATCAGTGAGTCGATATCCGGGACAGGGGGCCCGTACTTC; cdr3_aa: CAISESISGTGGPYF
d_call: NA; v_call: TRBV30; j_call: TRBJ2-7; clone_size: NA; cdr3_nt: TGTGCCGGGAGTGTTCACTACTACGAGCAGTACTTC; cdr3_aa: CAGSVHYYEQYF
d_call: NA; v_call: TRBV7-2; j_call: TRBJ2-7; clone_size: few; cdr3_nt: TGTGCCAGCAGCTGGGGGAGCTCCTACAATGAGCAGTACTTC; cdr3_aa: CASSWGSSYNEQYF
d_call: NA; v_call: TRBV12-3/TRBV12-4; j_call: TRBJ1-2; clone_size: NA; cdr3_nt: TGTGCCAGCAGTTTAGCGCCGGCGGCATATGGCTACACCTTC; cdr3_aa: CASSLAPAAYGYTF
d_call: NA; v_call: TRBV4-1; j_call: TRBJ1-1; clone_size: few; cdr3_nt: TGCGCCAGCATGGGAATCATGAACACTGAAGCTTTCTTT; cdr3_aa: CASMGIMNTEAFF
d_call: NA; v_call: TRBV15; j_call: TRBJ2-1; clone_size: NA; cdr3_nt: TGTGCCACCAGCAGAGGTTGGCAGGGGCCTGACAATGAGCAGTTCTTC; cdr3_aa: CATSRGWQGPDNEQFF
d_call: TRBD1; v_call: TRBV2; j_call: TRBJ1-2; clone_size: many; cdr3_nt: TGTGCCAGCAGGGACAGGGCCTTAGGGGGCTACACCTTC; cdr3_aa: CASRDRALGGYTF
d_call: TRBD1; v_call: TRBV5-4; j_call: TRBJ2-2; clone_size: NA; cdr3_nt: TGTGCCAGCAGCTTGCCTGGGACAGGGGGCCGGACCGGGGAGCTGTTTTTT; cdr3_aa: CASSLPGTGGRTGELFF
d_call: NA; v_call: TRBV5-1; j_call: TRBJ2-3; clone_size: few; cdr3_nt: TGCGCCAGCAGCTTGGAGGGTGGCCACACAGATACGCAGTATTTT; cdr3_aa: CASSLEGGHTDTQYF
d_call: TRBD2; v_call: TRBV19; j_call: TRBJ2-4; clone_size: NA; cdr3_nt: TGTGCCAGTGGTAGCGGGGCTTTCGCCAAAAACATTCAGTACTTC; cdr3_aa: CASGSGAFAKNIQYF
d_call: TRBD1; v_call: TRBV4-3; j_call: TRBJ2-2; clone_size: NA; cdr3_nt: TGCGCCAGCAGCCAGCATACAGGGGGCAACACCGGGGAGCTGTTTTTT; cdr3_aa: CASSQHTGGNTGELFF
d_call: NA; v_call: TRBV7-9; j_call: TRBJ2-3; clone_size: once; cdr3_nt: TGTGCCTGCAGTAACCAGGGTCTGTCAGATACGCAGTATTTT; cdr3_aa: CACSNQGLSDTQYF
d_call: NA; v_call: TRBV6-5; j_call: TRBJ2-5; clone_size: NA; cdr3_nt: TGTGCCAGCAGCCCCCTAAGGGGCGCGGTCCTTAAGACCCAGTACTTC; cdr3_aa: CASSPLRGAVLKTQYF
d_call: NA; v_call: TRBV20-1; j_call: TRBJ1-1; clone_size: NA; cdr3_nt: TGCAGTGCTCGTGAGATGGCCGACACTGAAGCTTTCTTT; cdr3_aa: CSAREMADTEAFF
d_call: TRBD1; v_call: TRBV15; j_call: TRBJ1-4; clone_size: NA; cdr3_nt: TGTGCCACCAGCGACAGGGCAGGCGAAAAACTGTTTTTT; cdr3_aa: CATSDRAGEKLFF
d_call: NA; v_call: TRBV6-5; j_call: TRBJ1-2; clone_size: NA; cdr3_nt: TGTGCCAGCAGTGCCGTGGTAGCGGATGGCTACACCTTC; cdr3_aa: CASSAVVADGYTF
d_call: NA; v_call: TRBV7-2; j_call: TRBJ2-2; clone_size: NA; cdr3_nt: TGTGCCAGCAGCCCCCCGATCCAGACCGGGGAGCTGTTTTTT; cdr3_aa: CASSPPIQTGELFF
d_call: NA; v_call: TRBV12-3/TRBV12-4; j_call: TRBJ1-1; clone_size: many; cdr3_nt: TGTGCCAGCAGTCCAGGAGGGGGGATGAACACTGAAGCTTTCTTT; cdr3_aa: CASSPGGGMNTEAFF
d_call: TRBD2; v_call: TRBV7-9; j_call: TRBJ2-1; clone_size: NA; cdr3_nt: TGTGCCAGCACCGTTGGGGGAGGGGCCATCTACAATGAGCAGTTCTTC; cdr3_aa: CASTVGGGAIYNEQFF
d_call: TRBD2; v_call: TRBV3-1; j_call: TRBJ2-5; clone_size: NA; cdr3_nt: TGTGCCAGCAGCCAGGGCGCTAATGGCGGGGGAGAGACCCAGTACTTC; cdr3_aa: CASSQGANGGGETQYF
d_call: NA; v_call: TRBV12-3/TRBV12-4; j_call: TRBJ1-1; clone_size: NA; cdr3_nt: TGTGCCAGCAGTTTAGCGCGTGGGGGGGCCGCGAACACTGAAGCTTTCTTT; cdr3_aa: CASSLARGGAANTEAFF
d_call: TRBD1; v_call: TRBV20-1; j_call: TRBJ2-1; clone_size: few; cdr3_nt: TGCAGTGCTAGGTGGGGGACAGCGAAGTCCAATGAGCAGTTCTTC; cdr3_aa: CSARWGTAKSNEQFF
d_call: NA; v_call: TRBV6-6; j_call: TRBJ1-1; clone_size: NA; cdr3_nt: TGTGCCAGCAGTTATGGGAGGTGGACTGAAGCTTTCTTT; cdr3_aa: CASSYGRWTEAFF
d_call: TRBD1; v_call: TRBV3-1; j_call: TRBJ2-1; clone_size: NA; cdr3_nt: TGTGCCAGCACCCGGACAGGAGACACCTACAATGAGCAGTTCTTC; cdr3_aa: CASTRTGDTYNEQFF
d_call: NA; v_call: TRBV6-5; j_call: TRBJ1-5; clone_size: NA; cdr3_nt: TGTGCCAGCAGTTACTCGAGCAGCAATCAGCCCCAGCATTTT; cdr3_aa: CASSYSSSNQPQHF
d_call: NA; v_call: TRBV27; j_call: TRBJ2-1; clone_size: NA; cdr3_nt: TGTGCCAGCAGTTTTTACTCTCTAGGGAATGAGCAGTTCTTC; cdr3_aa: CASSFYSLGNEQFF
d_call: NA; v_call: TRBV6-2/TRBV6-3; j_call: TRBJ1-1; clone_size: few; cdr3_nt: TGTGCCAGCGGGACCTTGAACACTGAAGCTTTCTTT; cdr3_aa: CASGTLNTEAFF
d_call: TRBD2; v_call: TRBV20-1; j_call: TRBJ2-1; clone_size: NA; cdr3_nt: TGCAGTGCCCCCCCTGCTAGCGGGGGATTTGGGGAGCAGTTCTTC; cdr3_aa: CSAPPASGGFGEQFF
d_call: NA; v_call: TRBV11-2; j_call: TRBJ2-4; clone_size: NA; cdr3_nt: TGTGCCAGCAGCTCCACACGAGGTGGGGGCAAAAACATTCAGTACTTC; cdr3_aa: CASSSTRGGGKNIQYF
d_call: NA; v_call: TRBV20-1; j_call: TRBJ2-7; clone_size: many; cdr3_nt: TGCAGTCCAGCCAGCAGCGCCTACGAGCAGTACTTC; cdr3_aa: CSPASSAYEQYF
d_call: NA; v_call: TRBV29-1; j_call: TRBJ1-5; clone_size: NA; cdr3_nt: TGCAGTTACGCGGACGGGGGTGGCGATCAGCCCCAGCATTTT; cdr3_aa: CSYADGGGDQPQHF
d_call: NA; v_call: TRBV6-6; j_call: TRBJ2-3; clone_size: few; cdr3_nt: TGTGCCAGCACCCTAGGAGGGGTGGTAGATACGCAGTATTTT; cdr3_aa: CASTLGGVVDTQYF
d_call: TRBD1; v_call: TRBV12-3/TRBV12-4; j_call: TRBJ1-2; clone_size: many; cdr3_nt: TGTGCCAGCAGCCGACAGGGGGATGGCTATGGCTACACCTTC; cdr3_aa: CASSRQGDGYGYTF
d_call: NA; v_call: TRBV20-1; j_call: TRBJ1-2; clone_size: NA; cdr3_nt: TGCAGTGCTGAGGGGGAGGGAGGCGGCCCCTATGGCTACACCTTC; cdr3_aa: CSAEGEGGGPYGYTF
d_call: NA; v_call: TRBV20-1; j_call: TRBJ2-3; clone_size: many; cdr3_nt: TGCAGTGGAAGGGGGGGGCCAGGAGATACGCAGTATTTT; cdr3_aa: CSGRGGPGDTQYF